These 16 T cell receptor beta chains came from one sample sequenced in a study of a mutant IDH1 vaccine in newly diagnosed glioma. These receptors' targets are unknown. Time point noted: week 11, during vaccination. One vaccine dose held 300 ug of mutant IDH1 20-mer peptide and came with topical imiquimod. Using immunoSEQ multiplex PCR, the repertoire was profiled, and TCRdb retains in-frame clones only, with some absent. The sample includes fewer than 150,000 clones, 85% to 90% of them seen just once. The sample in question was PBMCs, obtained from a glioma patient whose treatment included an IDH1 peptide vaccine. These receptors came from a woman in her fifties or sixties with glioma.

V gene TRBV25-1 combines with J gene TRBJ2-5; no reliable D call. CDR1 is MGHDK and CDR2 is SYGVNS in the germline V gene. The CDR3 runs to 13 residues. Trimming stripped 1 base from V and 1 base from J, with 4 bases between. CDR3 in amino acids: CASSEFGQETQYF. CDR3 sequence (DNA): TGTGCCAGCAGTGAATTTGGCCAAGAGACCCAGTACTTC.

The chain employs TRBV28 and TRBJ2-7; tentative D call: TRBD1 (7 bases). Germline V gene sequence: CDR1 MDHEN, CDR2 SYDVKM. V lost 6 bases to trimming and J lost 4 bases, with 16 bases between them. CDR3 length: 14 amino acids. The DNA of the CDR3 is TGTGCCAGCAGACTCGGGGGACAGAGGTACGAGCAGTACTTC. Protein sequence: CASRLGGQRYEQYF.

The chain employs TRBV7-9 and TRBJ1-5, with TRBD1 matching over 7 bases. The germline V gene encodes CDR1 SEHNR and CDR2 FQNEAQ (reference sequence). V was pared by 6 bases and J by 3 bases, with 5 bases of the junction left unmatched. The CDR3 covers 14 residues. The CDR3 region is CASSSTGDNQPQHF. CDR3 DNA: TGTGCCAGCAGTTCTACAGGGGACAATCAGCCCCAGCATTTT.

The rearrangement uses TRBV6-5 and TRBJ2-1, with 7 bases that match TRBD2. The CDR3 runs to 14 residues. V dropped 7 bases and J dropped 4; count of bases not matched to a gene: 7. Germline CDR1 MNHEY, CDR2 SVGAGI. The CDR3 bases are TGTGCCAGCAATGGCGGGAGCAAATACAATGAGCAGTTCTTC. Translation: CASNGGSKYNEQFF.

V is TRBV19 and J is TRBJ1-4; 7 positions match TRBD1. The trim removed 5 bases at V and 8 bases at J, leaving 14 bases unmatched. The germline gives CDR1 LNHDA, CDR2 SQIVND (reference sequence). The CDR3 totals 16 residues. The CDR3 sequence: CASSPKGWDSNEKLFF. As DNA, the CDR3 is TGTGCCAGTAGTCCCAAGGGGTGGGACAGTAACGAAAAACTGTTTTTT. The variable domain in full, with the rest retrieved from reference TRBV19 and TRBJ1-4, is DGGITQSPKYLFRKEGQNVTLSCEQNLNHDAMYWYRQDPGQGLRLIYYSQIVNDFQKGDIAEGYSVSREKKESFPLTVTSAQKNPTAFYLCASSPKGWDSNEKLFFGSGTQLSVL.

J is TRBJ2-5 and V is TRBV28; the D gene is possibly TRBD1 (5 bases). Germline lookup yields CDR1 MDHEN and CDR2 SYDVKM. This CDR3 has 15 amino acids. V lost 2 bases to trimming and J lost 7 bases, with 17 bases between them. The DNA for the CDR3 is TGTGCCAGCAGTTTAAGTTTCAGGGAATTGGGGACCCAGTACTTC. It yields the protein CASSLSFRELGTQYF.

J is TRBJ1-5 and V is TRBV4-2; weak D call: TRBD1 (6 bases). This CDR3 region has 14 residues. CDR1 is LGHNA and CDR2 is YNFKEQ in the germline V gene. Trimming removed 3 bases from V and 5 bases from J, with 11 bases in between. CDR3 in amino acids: CASSHGTSHQPQHF. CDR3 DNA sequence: TGTGCCAGCAGCCACGGGACAAGCCATCAGCCCCAGCATTTT.

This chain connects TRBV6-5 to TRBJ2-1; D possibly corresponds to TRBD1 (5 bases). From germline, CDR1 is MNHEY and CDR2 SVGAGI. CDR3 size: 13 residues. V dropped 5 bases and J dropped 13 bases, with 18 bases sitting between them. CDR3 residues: CASSPTTVTDQFF. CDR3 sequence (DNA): TGTGCCAGCAGTCCAACGACAGTGACCGACCAGTTCTTC.

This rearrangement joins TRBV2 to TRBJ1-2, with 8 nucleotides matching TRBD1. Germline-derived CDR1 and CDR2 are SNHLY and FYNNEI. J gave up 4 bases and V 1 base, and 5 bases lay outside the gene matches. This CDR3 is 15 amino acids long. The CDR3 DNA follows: TGTGCCAGCAGTGAAGGGCCAGGGGGCCCCTATGGCTACACCTTC. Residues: CASSEGPGGPYGYTF.

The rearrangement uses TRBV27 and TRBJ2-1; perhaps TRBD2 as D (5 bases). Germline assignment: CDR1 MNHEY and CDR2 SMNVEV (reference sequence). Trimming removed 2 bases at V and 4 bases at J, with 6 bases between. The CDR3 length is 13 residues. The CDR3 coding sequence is TGTGCCAGCAGTTTAGAGGGTTACAATGAGCAGTTCTTC. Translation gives CASSLEGYNEQFF.

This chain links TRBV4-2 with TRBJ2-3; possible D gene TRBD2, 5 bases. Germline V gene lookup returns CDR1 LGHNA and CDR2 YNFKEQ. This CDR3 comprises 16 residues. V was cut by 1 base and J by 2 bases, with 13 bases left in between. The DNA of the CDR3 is TGTGCCAGCAGCCAAGGCCGAGCGGCCGTCACAGATACGCAGTATTTT. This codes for CASSQGRAAVTDTQYF.

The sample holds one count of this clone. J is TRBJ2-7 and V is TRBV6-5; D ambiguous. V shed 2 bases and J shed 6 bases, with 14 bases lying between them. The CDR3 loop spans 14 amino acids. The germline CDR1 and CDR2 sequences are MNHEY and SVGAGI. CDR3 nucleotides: TGTGCCAGCAGTTACGGGCAGGCAATGGGCGAGCAGTACTTC. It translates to CASSYGQAMGEQYF.

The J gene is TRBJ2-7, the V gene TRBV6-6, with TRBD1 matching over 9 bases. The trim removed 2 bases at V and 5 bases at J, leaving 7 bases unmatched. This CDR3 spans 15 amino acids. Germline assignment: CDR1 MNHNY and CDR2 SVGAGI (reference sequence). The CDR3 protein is CASSYPGTGPDEQYF. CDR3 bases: TGTGCCAGCAGTTACCCCGGGACAGGGCCTGACGAGCAGTACTTC.

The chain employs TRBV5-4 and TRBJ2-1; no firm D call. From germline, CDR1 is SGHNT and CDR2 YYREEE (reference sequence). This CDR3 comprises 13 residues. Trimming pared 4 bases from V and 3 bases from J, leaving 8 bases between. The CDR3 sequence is CASSKDHYNEQFF. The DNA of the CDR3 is TGTGCCAGCAGCAAGGACCACTACAATGAGCAGTTCTTC.

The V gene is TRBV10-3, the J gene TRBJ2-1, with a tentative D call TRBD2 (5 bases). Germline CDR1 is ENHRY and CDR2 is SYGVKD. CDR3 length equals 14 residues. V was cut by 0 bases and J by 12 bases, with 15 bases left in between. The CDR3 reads CAISESTWEKGQFF. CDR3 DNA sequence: TGTGCCATCAGTGAGTCGACGTGGGAGAAAGGGCAGTTCTTC.

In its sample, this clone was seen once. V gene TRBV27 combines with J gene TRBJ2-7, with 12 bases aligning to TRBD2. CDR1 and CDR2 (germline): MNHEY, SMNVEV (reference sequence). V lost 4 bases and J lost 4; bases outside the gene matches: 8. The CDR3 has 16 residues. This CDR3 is CASSWAPTSGSYEQYF. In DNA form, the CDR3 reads TGTGCCAGCAGTTGGGCCCCGACTAGCGGGAGTTACGAGCAGTACTTC.